The sequence of this T cell receptor beta chain was determined in a study of cytomegalovirus exposure and HLA in healthy donors. The study, taken as a whole, reports: The study flagged approximately 180 TCR beta chains as cytomegalovirus-associated. A highly shared variant cluster was judged a likely technical artifact. A later analysis associated approximately 17,000 TCR beta sequences with HLA alleles at a 0.05 false discovery rate. Across donors, sequencing depth was assumed by presence/absence analyses to be roughly uniform.

About this clone itself: Its antigen is currently unknown.

Both 60 Vbeta primers and 13 Jbeta primers went into the PCR. The repertoire was sequenced with immunoSEQ multiplex PCR; TCRdb's copy has only in-frame clones and lacks some. The table includes over 90,000 clones, around 79% detected once. Looked up from germline, CDR1 is SGHTA and CDR2 is FQGNSA. Trimming at V came to 2 bases and at J to 7 bases, leaving 7 bases not matched to a gene. CDR3 size: 15 residues. The sample taken for sequencing was PBMCs. The rearrangement joins TRBV7-2 to TRBJ2-7; 11 bases match TRBD1. This clonotype was sampled from a female donor in good health and CMV-seropositive. CDR3 bases: TGTGCCAGCAGCTTAATGGGACAGGGGGTAGGGGAGCAGTACTTC. Amino acid sequence: CASSLMGQGVGEQYF.